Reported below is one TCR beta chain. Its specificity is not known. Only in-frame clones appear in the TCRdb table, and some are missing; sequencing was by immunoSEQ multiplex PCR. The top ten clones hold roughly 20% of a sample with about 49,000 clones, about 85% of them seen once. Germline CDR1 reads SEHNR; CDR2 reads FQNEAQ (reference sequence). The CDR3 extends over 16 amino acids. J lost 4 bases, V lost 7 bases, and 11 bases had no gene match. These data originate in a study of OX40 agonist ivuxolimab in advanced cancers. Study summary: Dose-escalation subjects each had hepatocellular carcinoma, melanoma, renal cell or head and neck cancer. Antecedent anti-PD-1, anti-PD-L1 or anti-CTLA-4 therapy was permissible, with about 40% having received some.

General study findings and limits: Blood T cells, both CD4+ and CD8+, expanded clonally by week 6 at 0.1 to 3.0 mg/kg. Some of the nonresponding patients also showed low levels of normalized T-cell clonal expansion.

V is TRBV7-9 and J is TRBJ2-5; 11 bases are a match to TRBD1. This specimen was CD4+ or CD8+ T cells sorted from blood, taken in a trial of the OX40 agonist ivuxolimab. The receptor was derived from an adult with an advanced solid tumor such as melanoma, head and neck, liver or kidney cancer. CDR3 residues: CASTLAGQGEVETQYF. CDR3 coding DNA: TGTGCCAGCACCCTAGCGGGACAGGGGGAGGTAGAGACCCAGTACTTC.